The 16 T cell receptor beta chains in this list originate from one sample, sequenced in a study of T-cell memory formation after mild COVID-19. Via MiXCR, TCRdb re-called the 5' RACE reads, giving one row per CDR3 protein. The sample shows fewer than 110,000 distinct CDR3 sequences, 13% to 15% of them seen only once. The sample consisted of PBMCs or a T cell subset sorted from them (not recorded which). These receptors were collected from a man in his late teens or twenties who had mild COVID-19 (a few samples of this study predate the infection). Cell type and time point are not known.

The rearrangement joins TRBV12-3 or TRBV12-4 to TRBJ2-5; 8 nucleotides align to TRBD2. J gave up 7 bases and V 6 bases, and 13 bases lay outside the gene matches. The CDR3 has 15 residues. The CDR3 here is CASSPAGAGVGTQYF. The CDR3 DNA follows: TGTGCCAGCAGCCCCGCGGGAGCGGGGGTGGGGACCCAGTACTTC.

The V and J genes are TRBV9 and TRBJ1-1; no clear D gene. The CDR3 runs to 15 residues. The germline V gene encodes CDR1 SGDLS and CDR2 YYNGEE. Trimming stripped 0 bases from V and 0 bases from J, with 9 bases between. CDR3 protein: CASSVVTGMNTEAFF. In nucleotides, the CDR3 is TGTGCCAGCAGCGTAGTAACGGGTATGAACACTGAAGCTTTCTTT.

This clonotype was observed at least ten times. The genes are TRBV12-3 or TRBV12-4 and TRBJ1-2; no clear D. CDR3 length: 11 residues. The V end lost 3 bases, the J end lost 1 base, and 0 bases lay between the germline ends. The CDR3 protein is CASSFNYGYTF. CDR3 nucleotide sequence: TGTGCCAGCAGTTTTAACTATGGCTACACCTTC.

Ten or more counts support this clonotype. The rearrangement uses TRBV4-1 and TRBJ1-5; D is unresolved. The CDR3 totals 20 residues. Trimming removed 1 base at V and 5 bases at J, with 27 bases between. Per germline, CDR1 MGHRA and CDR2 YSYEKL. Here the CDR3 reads CASSQGAVPGDPTWDQPQHF. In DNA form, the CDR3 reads TGCGCCAGCAGCCAAGGGGCCGTTCCTGGAGACCCAACCTGGGATCAGCCCCAGCATTTT.

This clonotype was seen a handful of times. Written as DNA, the CDR3 is TGTGCCAGCAGTTTATGGACAGGGGCGTTATACGAGCAGTACGTC. The encoded protein is CASSLWTGALYEQYV. The V call is TRBV6-1, the J call TRBJ2-7; 9 nucleotides line up with TRBD1. V was clipped by 5 bases and J by 4 bases; unmatched bases: 9. This CDR3 has 15 residues. The V gene's germline CDR1 is MNHNS and CDR2 SASEGT.

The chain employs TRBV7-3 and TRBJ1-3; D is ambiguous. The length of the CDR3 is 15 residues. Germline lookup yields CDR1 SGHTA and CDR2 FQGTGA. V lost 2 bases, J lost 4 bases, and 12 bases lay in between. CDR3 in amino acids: CASSLSGGFGNTIYF. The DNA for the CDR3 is TGTGCCAGCAGCTTATCGGGAGGGTTCGGAAACACCATATATTTT.

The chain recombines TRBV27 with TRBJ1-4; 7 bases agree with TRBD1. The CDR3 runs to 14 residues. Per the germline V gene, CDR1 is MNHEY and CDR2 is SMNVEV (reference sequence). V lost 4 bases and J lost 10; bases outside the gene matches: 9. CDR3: CASSYPTGSGKLFF. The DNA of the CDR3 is TGTGCCAGCAGTTACCCGACAGGGTCAGGAAAACTGTTTTTT.

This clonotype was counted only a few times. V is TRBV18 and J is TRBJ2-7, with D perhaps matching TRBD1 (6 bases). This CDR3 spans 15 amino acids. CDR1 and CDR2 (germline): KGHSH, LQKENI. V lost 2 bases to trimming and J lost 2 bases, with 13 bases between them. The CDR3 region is CASSPGQGSPYEQYF. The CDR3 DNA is TGTGCCAGCTCACCAGGCCAGGGGAGTCCCTACGAGCAGTACTTC.

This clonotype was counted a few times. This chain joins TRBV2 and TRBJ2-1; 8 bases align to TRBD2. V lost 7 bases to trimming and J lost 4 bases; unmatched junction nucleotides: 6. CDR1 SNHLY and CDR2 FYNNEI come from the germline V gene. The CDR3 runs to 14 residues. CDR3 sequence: CASIGTRSYNEQFF. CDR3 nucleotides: TGTGCCAGCATCGGGACTAGGAGTTACAATGAGCAGTTCTTC.

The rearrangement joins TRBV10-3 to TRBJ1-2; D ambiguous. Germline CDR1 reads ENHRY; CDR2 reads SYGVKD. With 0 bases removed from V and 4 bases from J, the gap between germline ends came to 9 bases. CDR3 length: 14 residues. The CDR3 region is CAISESVLGYGYTF. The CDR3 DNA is TGTGCCATCAGTGAGTCGGTGCTGGGCTATGGCTACACCTTC.

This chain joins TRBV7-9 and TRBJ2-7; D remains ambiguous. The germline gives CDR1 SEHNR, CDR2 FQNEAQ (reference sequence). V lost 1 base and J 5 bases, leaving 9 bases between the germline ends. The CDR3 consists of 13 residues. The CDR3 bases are TGTGCCAGCAGCTTAGGGGGAATCAACGAGCAGTACGTC. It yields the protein CASSLGGINEQYV.

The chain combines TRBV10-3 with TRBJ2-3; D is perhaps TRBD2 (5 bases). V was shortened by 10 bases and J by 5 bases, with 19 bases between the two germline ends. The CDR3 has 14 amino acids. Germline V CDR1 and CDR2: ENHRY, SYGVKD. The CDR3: CATGKGGDGDTQYF. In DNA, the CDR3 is TGTGCCACGGGGAAGGGCGGTGATGGAGATACGCAGTATTTT.

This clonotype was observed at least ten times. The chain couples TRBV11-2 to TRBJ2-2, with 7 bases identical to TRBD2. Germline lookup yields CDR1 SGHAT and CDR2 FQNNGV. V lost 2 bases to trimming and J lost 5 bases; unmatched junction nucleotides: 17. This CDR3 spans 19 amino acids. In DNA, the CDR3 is TGTGCCAGCAGCTTATACTTAGATAACCATCTAGCGGATACCGGGGAGCTGTTTTTT. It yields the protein CASSLYLDNHLADTGELFF.

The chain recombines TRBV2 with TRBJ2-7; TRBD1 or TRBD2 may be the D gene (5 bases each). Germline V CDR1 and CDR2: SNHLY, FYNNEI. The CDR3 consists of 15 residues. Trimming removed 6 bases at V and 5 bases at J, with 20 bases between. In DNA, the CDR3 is TGTGCCAGCAGGACTGGGACGGCCTCCGAGGACGAGCAGTACGTC. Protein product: CASRTGTASEDEQYV.

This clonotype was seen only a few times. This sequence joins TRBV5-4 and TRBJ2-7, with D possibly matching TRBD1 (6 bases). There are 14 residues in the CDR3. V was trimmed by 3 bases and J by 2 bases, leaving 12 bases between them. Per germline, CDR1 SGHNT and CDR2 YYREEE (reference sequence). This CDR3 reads CASSSMDRPYEQYF. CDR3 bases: TGTGCCAGCAGCTCGATGGACAGACCCTACGAGCAGTACTTC. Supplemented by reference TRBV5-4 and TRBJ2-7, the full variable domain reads ETGVTQSPTHLIKTRGQQVTLRCSSQSGHNTVSWYQQALGQGPQFIFQYYREEENGRGNFPPRFSGLQFPNYSSELNVNALELDDSALYLCASSSMDRPYEQYFGPGTRLTVT.

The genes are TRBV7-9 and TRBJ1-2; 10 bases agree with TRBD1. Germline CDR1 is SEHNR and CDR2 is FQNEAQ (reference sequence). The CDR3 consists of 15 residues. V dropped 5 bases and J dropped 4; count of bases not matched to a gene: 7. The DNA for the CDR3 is TGTGCCAGCAGCCAATGGGACAGGGGTGGCTATGGCTACACCTTC. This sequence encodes CASSQWDRGGYGYTF.